This T cell receptor beta chain is from a study of cytomegalovirus exposure and HLA in healthy donors (dated by TCRdb to 2016 to 2017). A note on the overall study: In an earlier analysis of several hundred of the donors, less than 350 Gb of sequence data and some 100 million unique TCR beta sequences from roughly 180 million T cells were reported. Roughly 300 gigabases of sequencing data and approximately 93 million unique TCR sequences were included in an early release covering 550 to 650 HLA-typed donors. Among the roughly 380 genotyped donors, around 81% belonged to the genetic ancestry cluster associated with self-reported Caucasian donors. The study was designed to test whether signatures of past pathogen exposure could be identified by cataloging public T cell receptors. The T cell repertoires of some 670 subjects were profiled by immunosequencing and related to cytomegalovirus serostatus. In addition to the first cohort of hundreds of subjects, a separate validation cohort of about 120 different subjects was used. High-throughput TCR immunosequencing, statistical association of individual TCRs with disease status, and machine learning were combined to predict cytomegalovirus infection status. To study patterns of TCR occurrence, a later analysis re-analyzed previously published TCR beta repertoires from 600 to 750 donors and added high-resolution HLA genotyping. In the later analysis, no new phenotypic data were used to find candidate immune exposures; instead, reliance was placed on TCR beta sequences and their occurrence across donors. An earlier analysis of fewer than 750 of the donors used high-throughput TCR beta sequencing to judge whether each TCR beta V gene segment behaved as functional or pseudogenic. Donor age, sex, ethnicity and CMV serostatus were compiled together with the repertoire data. Genome-wide SNP genotypes for about 65% of the roughly 670 donors were used in a later genetic analysis, which treated that subset as a discovery cohort. Every repertoire in the discovery cohort had been generated on one and the same sequencing platform. HLA typing covered class I and class II loci at four-digit resolution. Typing coverage varied by locus: roughly 620-630 donors for A, B, C, DRB1 and DQB1; 522 for DQA1; over 600 for DPA1; approximately 470 for DPB1. About 5 DR-DQ haplotypes were handled as single units for association and clustering, since linkage in the cohort was strong. Among approximately 370 genotyped donors of the cohort, an average of approximately 240,000 unique TCR beta nucleotide sequences was sequenced per donor, of which 15% to 20% were non-productive. Paper-wide results and their limitations: According to a later analysis, TCR association rates differed among HLA loci, with DRB1 alleles showing the most associated TCRs and HLA-C alleles showing the fewest. A later analysis found that HLA-associated TCR beta chains were more clonally expanded and had lower generation probabilities than equally common non-associated chains. The authors suggested that the approach could potentially be extended to other disease states and immunological phenotypes. In the study, around 160 TCR beta chains were listed as associated with cytomegalovirus. Because HLA typing was unavailable for some donors at each locus, only the typed subset was used in association tests. In a later analysis, about 16,000 TCR beta sequences were associated with specific HLA alleles at a false discovery rate of 0.05. Three of the identified cytomegalovirus-associated TCR beta chains were confirmed in vitro to be specific for cytomegalovirus antigens. In an earlier analysis of 587 of the donors, most TCR beta V segments were observed in productive rearrangements about 90% or about 30% of the time, broadly matching IMGT annotations. Presence/absence analyses assumed roughly uniform sequencing depth across donors, an assumption that may not hold. A further reported finding was that TCR beta sequences accurately predicted the HLA-A and HLA-B alleles for most subjects in the first cohort. This cohort had only TCR beta chains sequenced, and the lack of alpha or paired-chain data limited which features could be detected. A cluster of highly shared sequence variants was judged likely to represent a technical artifact of the sequencing pipeline. The classifier was reported to diagnose cytomegalovirus status with high specificity and sensitivity in both the original cohort and the validation cohort. According to a later analysis, most CMV-associated TCR beta chains appeared to be HLA-restricted, and the HLA associations seemed to be driven largely by CMV exposure. Most TCR sequences were seen in very few donors, while some public TCRs were found in many individuals. Linkage disequilibrium might explain the correlated functional status among segregating V segments, but an unknown experimental factor could not be ruled out. For the cohort, immune exposure information was limited to CMV serostatus. In a later analysis, several top co-occurrence clusters were reported to appear linked to parvovirus B19, influenza, CMV and Epstein-Barr virus. The earlier analysis of 587 of the donors excluded some 15 rarely observed V segments, including chromosome 9 orphons, because counts were too low. Some IMGT-functional V segments, including TRBV6-2 and TRBV6-3, could not be distinguished by the 87-base-pair reads and were therefore excluded. In a later genetic analysis, fewer N-insertions in productive TCRs were reported among donors in an Asian-associated ancestry cluster than the roughly 640-donor mean. Strong co-occurrence of HLA alleles, especially DR and DQ, made assigning TCR associations to individual alleles difficult. In a later genetic analysis, a missense DCLRE1C variant was associated with V-gene and J-gene trimming of TCR beta chains, and the association was replicated in an independent cohort.

Turning to this clone: Its antigen remains unidentified.

The protocol used for the library was the immunoSEQ multiplex PCR assay. A mixture of 60 forward primers for TCR Vbeta segments and 13 reverse primers for TCR Jbeta segments was used in the multiplex PCR. The CDR3 region of rearranged TCR beta genes was amplified from genomic DNA with a multiplex PCR assay. The amplified TCR beta libraries were sequenced on the Illumina HiSeq System as 87-base-pair reads. The source study handled its data this way. In a later analysis, tens of millions of unique TCR beta chains were counted across the 650 to 750 repertoires, and roughly 10 million of these chains were shared by at least two donors. Raw reads were error-corrected and collapsed into unique sequences by a nearest-neighbor algorithm in which closely related sequences were merged to remove PCR and sequencing errors. Alignment of CDR3 sequences to IMGT reference sequences was used to assign V, D and J gene segments. For a sequence to be retained, a match of at least six nucleotides was required to both a V gene segment and a J gene segment. Rearrangements were classified as productive when the CDR3 lacked stop codons and remained in frame with V and J, and all other rearrangements were classified as non-productive. CDR3 was defined by IMGT convention, running from the second conserved V-encoded cysteine to the conserved J-encoded phenylalanine. The earlier analysis of approximately 500 of the donors excluded sequences that lacked an unambiguous match to a single V gene segment. In an earlier analysis of 587 of the donors, a V segment was called functional when productive rearrangements were above 56.7%, and segregating when the standard deviation between donors exceeded 5%. To diagnose cytomegalovirus status from the catalog of TCR beta chain sequences, a statistical classification framework was built. A later analysis assigned V and J genes by comparing TCR nucleotide sequences with IMGT/GENE-DB human TR gene sequences. A later analysis assigned CDR3 sequences and most-parsimonious VDJ recombination scenarios with the TCRdist pipeline. In a later analysis, each TCR beta chain was defined by its CDR3 amino acid sequence together with its V-gene family, and reads without a unique V-gene family were excluded. As a way to deal with suspected cross-contamination and a sequencing artifact, a later analysis dropped hundreds of nucleotide sequences that were highly shared and had low generation probability. In a later analysis, a clonal expansion index for each public chain was calculated from normalized within-repertoire ranks of inferred template counts. A later analysis computed generation probabilities with a VDJ recombination model fitted to out-of-frame rearrangements, and checked the results against IGoR. Hypergeometric tests were used in a later analysis to score TCR-TCR, TCR-HLA and TCR-CMV co-occurrence, with a repertoire-size bias correction applied to the TCR pairs. False discovery rates were estimated in a later analysis by permuting HLA or CMV assignments 20 times. In a later analysis, co-occurring TCRs were grouped with DBSCAN, and TCRdist sequence similarity was added when clustering was performed within HLA-allele-positive subsets. Co-occurrence clustering excluded repertoires with fewer than 30,000 or more than 120,000 public chains, plus five with anomalous nucleotide sharing. What TCRdb holds here is the immuneACCESS table cut down to in-frame rearrangements. Part of the clones is not present; checked against another copy, under half of the missing clones reflect an unresolved V gene, and the others are unexplained. V and J calls plus clone size are reproduced from that table; the DNA served to infer D and trimming. This sample's listing comprises about 78,000 clones. The ten top clones hold 6% to 8% of the sample.

The cohort comprised 550 to 700 healthy bone marrow donors. At the time of sampling, every cohort member was nominally healthy, though immune exposures that went unrecorded were likely present. The donor was CMV seropositive and was included in the group of 270 or so seropositive cohort members. Each donor provided a peripheral blood sample, and peripheral blood mononuclear cells were used for TCR beta sequencing. The Qiagen DNeasy Blood Extraction Kit was used to extract genomic DNA from the blood cell samples. The cysteine opens and the phenylalanine closes a CDR3 of 14 amino acids. This entry keeps only the CDR3 DNA: 42 bases, framed from base 1. Cut back by 2 bases and 1 base, the V and J ends lie 8 bases apart. Sequences MNHNY (CDR1) and SVGAGI (CDR2) are obtained from the germline V gene (reference sequence).

The sequence came from a female donor in good health and CMV-seropositive. This receptor chain uses TRBV6-6 and TRBJ1-1; TRBD1 is a possible D gene, resting on 6 matching bases. Source material: PBMCs. The CDR3 protein is CASSYGGSNTEAFF. The sequenced DNA is TGTGCCAGCAGTTACGGGGGCTCGAACACTGAAGCTTTCTTT.